One and the same sample provided the 27 T cell receptor beta chains below, sequenced in a study of CD8 T cells in ankylosing spondylitis. Using its own MiXCR run on the 5' RACE reads, TCRdb lists one record per CDR3 protein. The sample comprises approximately 90,000 distinct CDR3 sequences, about 8.3% of which are singletons, and about 9.6% rests with the top ten. Input material: blood, either unsorted or a sorted T cell fraction (not recorded which). These receptors were taken from a male donor with ankylosing spondylitis or in good health (not recorded which).

The sample holds many counts of this clonotype. This chain uses TRBV13 with TRBJ2-1; D may be TRBD1 (7 bases). The V end lost 4 bases, the J end lost 7 bases, and 11 bases lay between the germline ends. CDR1 is PRHDT and CDR2 is FYEKMQ in the germline V gene (reference sequence). This CDR3 is built from 13 residues. Here the CDR3 reads CASSSRGVNEQFF. The CDR3 DNA follows: TGTGCCAGCAGCTCCAGGGGGGTGAATGAGCAGTTCTTC.

This clonotype was detected ten times or more. CDR3 sequence (DNA): TGTGCCAGCAGGGGGACAGGGAAACCCGGAAACACCATATATTTT. This codes for CASRGTGKPGNTIYF. The rearrangement uses TRBV12-3 or TRBV12-4 and TRBJ1-3, with 9 positions matching TRBD1. CDR3 length: 15 residues. V lost 6 bases, J lost 4 bases, and 7 bases stayed unmatched.

At least ten counts were recorded for this clonotype. The J gene is TRBJ2-5, the V gene TRBV12-3 or TRBV12-4; possible D gene TRBD2, 6 bases. Trimming shortened V by 1 base and J by 2 bases, and 8 bases separated the two germline ends. CDR3 length: 14 amino acids. The CDR3, as DNA: TGTGCCAGCAGTTTAGGCGGGGTACAAGAGACCCAGTACTTC. It yields the protein CASSLGGVQETQYF.

At least ten counts were recorded for this clonotype. V is TRBV10-3 and J is TRBJ2-5; 9 nucleotides agree with TRBD1. The germline gives CDR1 ENHRY, CDR2 SYGVKD. J was trimmed by 1 base and V by 0 bases; bases with no gene match: 3. CDR3 size: 16 residues. The CDR3 protein is CAISESGQGPQETQYF. In nucleotides, the CDR3 is TGTGCCATCAGTGAGTCCGGACAGGGGCCCCAAGAGACCCAGTACTTC.

This clonotype was counted at least ten times. This chain links TRBV20-1 with TRBJ2-1; 8 bases are shared with TRBD1. J gave up 4 bases and V 1 base, and 6 bases lay outside the gene matches. Per germline, CDR1 DFQATT and CDR2 SNEGSKA (reference sequence). The CDR3 extends over 15 amino acids. DNA for the CDR3: TGCAGTGCTAGAGGCGAGGGACAGGCTTACAATGAGCAGTTCTTC. It is translated as CSARGEGQAYNEQFF.

The DNA of the CDR3 is TGTGCCAGCAGCCCCTCGCGGGGTGAGGGGTTCTTC. Protein product: CASSPSRGEGFF. This sequence joins TRBV7-6 and TRBJ2-1; TRBD2 is a possible D gene (6 bases). Deletions cut 5 bases from V and 15 bases from J, with 17 bases between. The length of the CDR3 is 12 residues. Germline V gene sequence: CDR1 SGHVS, CDR2 FNYEAQ.

This clonotype showed up many times. V and J are TRBV7-2 and TRBJ2-3; TRBD2 matches 9 bases. The CDR3 is made up of 16 amino acids. V was clipped by 3 bases and J by 2 bases; unmatched bases: 6. The V gene's germline CDR1 is SGHTA and CDR2 FQGNSA. The CDR3 spells CASSFYGGGATDTQYF. CDR3 nucleotide sequence: TGTGCCAGCAGCTTTTATGGCGGGGGGGCCACAGATACGCAGTATTTT.

The sample holds many counts of this clonotype. The rearrangement joins TRBV9 to TRBJ1-1, with a weak D call TRBD1 (6 bases). V was clipped by 4 bases and J by 5 bases, with 18 bases between them. Looked up from germline, CDR1 is SGDLS and CDR2 is YYNGEE. The CDR3 loop spans 15 amino acids. This CDR3 reads CASSSGGGGGTEAFF. CDR3 nucleotide sequence: TGTGCCAGCAGCTCCGGAGGGGGGGGAGGGACTGAAGCTTTCTTT.

Note on this clonotype: A clone one base away is much larger, so this may be a read error. J is TRBJ1-5 and V is TRBV20-1, with D unresolved. V lost 0 bases and J lost 7, with 13 bases in between. This CDR3 region has 14 residues. The V gene's germline CDR1 is DFQATT and CDR2 SNEGSKA (reference sequence). CDR3 bases: TGCAGTGCTAGAGATACGAGGGTTGACCAGCCCCAGCATTTT. This sequence encodes CSARDTRVDQPQHF.

The table lists this clonotype with a few counts. The chain is built from TRBV20-1 and TRBJ2-1; no firm D call. Germline V gives CDR1 DFQATT, CDR2 SNEGSKA (reference sequence). This CDR3 is built from 17 residues. V was pared by 3 bases and J by 0 bases, with 18 bases between. Here the CDR3 reads CSASGRLADSSYNEQFF. The CDR3 nucleotides are TGCAGTGCTAGCGGTCGTCTCGCGGATAGCTCCTACAATGAGCAGTTCTTC.

This chain links TRBV7-2 with TRBJ2-1; D is perhaps TRBD2 (5 bases). V dropped 3 bases and J dropped 3 bases, with 9 bases sitting between them. The germline CDR1 and CDR2 sequences are SGHTA and FQGNSA. The CDR3 loop spans 14 amino acids. This CDR3 reads CASSLASSYNEQFF. Written as DNA, the CDR3 is TGTGCCAGCAGCTTGGCTAGCAGCTACAATGAGCAGTTCTTC.

This clonotype turned up a few times. The chain uses TRBV10-3 and TRBJ2-7; 10 nucleotides align to TRBD1. The CDR3 length is 14 residues. V gave up 2 bases and J gave up 6 bases; unmatched junction bases: 4. Germline V gene sequence: CDR1 ENHRY, CDR2 SYGVKD. CDR3 coding DNA: TGTGCCATCAGTGAGCGCGGGACAGGGGTCGAGCAGTACTTC. Amino acids: CAISERGTGVEQYF.

This clonotype was picked up many times. The chain joins TRBV20-1 to TRBJ2-5; possibly TRBD2 for D (6 bases). In germline, CDR1 is DFQATT, CDR2 SNEGSKA (reference sequence). Trimming removed 4 bases from V and 0 bases from J, with 12 bases in between. This CDR3 spans 14 amino acids. Here the CDR3 DNA reads TGCAGTGCTATTCCCGGGAGCGACCAAGAGACCCAGTACTTC. It encodes CSAIPGSDQETQYF.

This clonotype appeared many times. The chain recombines TRBV5-1 with TRBJ2-7; tentative D call: TRBD1 (6 bases). Per germline, CDR1 SGHRS and CDR2 YFSETQ. Trimming left V 3 bases short and J 7 bases short, with 14 bases between. This CDR3 region has 13 residues. CDR3 region: CASSWIIQGEQYF. The DNA for the CDR3 is TGCGCCAGCAGCTGGATAATACAGGGTGAGCAGTACTTC. Filled out from reference TRBV5-1 and TRBJ2-7, the complete variable domain reads KAGVTQTPRYLIKTRGQQVTLSCSPISGHRSVSWYQQTPGQGLQFLFEYFSETQRNKGNFPGRFSGRQFSNSRSEMNVSTLELGDSALYLCASSWIIQGEQYFGPGTRLTVT.

This clonotype came up many times. The chain uses TRBV7-9 and TRBJ2-3; D is undetermined. V gave up 6 bases and J gave up 4 bases, with 5 bases separating them. The germline CDR1 and CDR2 sequences are SEHNR and FQNEAQ (reference sequence). The CDR3 has 11 amino acids. The CDR3, as DNA: TGTGCCAGCAGGCGTGCAGATACGCAGTATTTT. It yields the protein CASRRADTQYF.

This clonotype has ten or more counts. DNA of the CDR3: TGCGCCAGCAGTGTGGCATCGGAGGCCTACAATGAGCAGTTCTTC. It encodes CASSVASEAYNEQFF. The chain uses TRBV5-1 and TRBJ2-1, with D possibly being TRBD2 (5 bases). The germline V gene has CDR1 SGHRS and CDR2 YFSETQ. The ends were cut back, 5 bases at V and 2 bases at J, with 14 bases in the middle. The CDR3 runs to 15 residues.

Comments on this clonotype: Being one base from a much bigger clone, this may be a read error. V usage is TRBV20-1 and J usage is TRBJ2-1; D might be TRBD2 (5 bases). The CDR3 sequence is 12 residues long. Per germline, CDR1 DFQATT and CDR2 SNEGSKA (reference sequence). V lost 4 bases to trimming and J lost 6 bases, with 10 bases between them. CDR3 amino acids: CSANGAVNEQFF. The CDR3 bases are TGCAGTGCTAACGGAGCGGTCAATGAGCAGTTCTTC.

The table lists this clonotype with many counts. This sequence joins TRBV5-1 and TRBJ2-1, with TRBD1 identical over 9 bases. This CDR3 is 16 amino acids long. After removal of 0 bases from V and 3 bases from J, the junction contained 4 bases not matched to a gene. The germline gives CDR1 SGHRS, CDR2 YFSETQ. In DNA, the CDR3 is TGCGCCAGCAGCTTGGGACCGGGACAGGGCTACAATGAGCAGTTCTTC. It yields the protein CASSLGPGQGYNEQFF.

This clonotype was counted many times. The chain joins TRBV20-1 to TRBJ1-2; D gene ambiguous. The CDR3 is made up of 14 amino acids. V lost 0 bases and J 5 bases, leaving 13 bases between the germline ends. Per the germline V gene, CDR1 is DFQATT and CDR2 is SNEGSKA (reference sequence). The DNA of the CDR3 is TGCAGTGCTAGAGATCCCACGGGGATGTATGGCTACACCTTC. It specifies CSARDPTGMYGYTF.

This clonotype was seen ten or more times. The DNA for the CDR3 is TGCAGTGCTTCACTAGCGGGAGGTCGAGACACGCAGTATTTT. It translates to CSASLAGGRDTQYF. This sequence joins TRBV20-1 and TRBJ2-3, with 12 bases fitting TRBD2. This CDR3 has 14 residues. CDR1 and CDR2 from the germline V gene are DFQATT and SNEGSKA (reference sequence). V lost 5 bases and J lost 9; bases outside the gene matches: 9.

This clonotype has ten or more counts. This chain joins TRBV12-3 or TRBV12-4 and TRBJ1-2, with a tentative D call TRBD1 (6 bases). The CDR3 runs 11 residues. Trimming stripped 5 bases from V and 6 bases from J, with 7 bases between. The CDR3 spells CASSHRDGYTF. The CDR3 DNA reads as TGTGCCAGCAGTCACAGGGATGGCTACACCTTC.

This clonotype was counted between two and nine times. A junction end diverges from the germline sequence, so it may reflect a read error. The CDR3 loop is CASSIPPRTGSNQPQHF. DNA for the CDR3: TGTGCTAGCAGCATCCCCCCCCGGACAGGAAGCAATCAGCCCCAGCATTTT. The genes are TRBV7-7 and TRBJ1-5; 7 bases align to TRBD1. The length of the CDR3 is 17 residues. CDR1 and CDR2 (germline): SSHAT, FNYEAQ (reference sequence). Using reference TRBV7-7 and TRBJ1-5 for the parts outside the CDR3, the full variable domain is GAGVSQSPRYKVTKRGQDVTLRCDPISSHATLYWYQQALGQGPEFLTYFNYEAQPDKSGLPSDRFSAERPEGSISTLTIQRTEQRDSAMYRCASSIPPRTGSNQPQHFGDGTRLSIL.

This clonotype was counted many times. As DNA, the CDR3 is TGTGCCAGCAGTTGGACTATCAAGGAGACCCAGTACTTC. Translated, it gives CASSWTIKETQYF. V gene TRBV6-5 combines with J gene TRBJ2-5; D might be TRBD2 (6 bases). The CDR3 extends over 13 amino acids. V was pared by 4 bases and J by 5 bases, with 11 bases between. CDR1 MNHEY and CDR2 SVGAGI come from the germline V gene.

In its sample, this clonotype was seen many times. The chain recombines TRBV12-3 or TRBV12-4 with TRBJ2-7; 7 bases fit TRBD1. The CDR3 runs to 15 residues. Trimming cost V 5 bases and J 3 bases; bases outside gene matches: 10. CDR3 in DNA: TGTGCCAGCAGTCCCCGGGCAGGGGGTATCTACGAGCAGTACTTC. The encoded protein is CASSPRAGGIYEQYF.

With respect to this clonotype: Sequence at one end of the junction differs from germline and may be a read error. The rearrangement uses TRBV13 and TRBJ2-6; D remains unclear. CDR1 is PRHDT, CDR2 FYEKMQ, per germline (reference sequence). The CDR3 is 14 amino acids. The CDR3: CASSFSSGTNVLTF. The DNA of the CDR3 is TGTGCCAGCAGCTTCAGCTCTGGGACCAACGTCCTGACTTTC.

This clonotype showed up many times. V is TRBV12-3 or TRBV12-4 and J is TRBJ2-7; D gene ambiguous. This CDR3 has 12 amino acids. Trimming cost V 0 bases and J 7 bases, with 7 bases left between them. This chain's CDR3 is CASSLALGEQYF. The DNA of the CDR3 is TGTGCCAGCAGTTTAGCGCTGGGGGAGCAGTACTTC.

There are many counts of this clonotype. The rearrangement uses TRBV7-6 and TRBJ1-5; D ambiguous. The CDR3 contains 14 residues. Germline V lookup: CDR1 SGHVS, CDR2 FNYEAQ. Trimming left V 5 bases short and J 2 bases short, with 10 bases between. The DNA of the CDR3 is TGTGCCAGCAGCCCGCGGGCGGGCAATCAGCCCCAGCATTTT. It codes for CASSPRAGNQPQHF. Full variable domain (remainder filled in from reference TRBV7-6 and TRBJ1-5): GAGVSQSPRYKVTKRGQDVALRCDPISGHVSLYWYRQALGQGPEFLTYFNYEAQQDKSGLPNDRFSAERPEGSISTLTIQRTEQRDSAMYRCASSPRAGNQPQHFGDGTRLSIL.